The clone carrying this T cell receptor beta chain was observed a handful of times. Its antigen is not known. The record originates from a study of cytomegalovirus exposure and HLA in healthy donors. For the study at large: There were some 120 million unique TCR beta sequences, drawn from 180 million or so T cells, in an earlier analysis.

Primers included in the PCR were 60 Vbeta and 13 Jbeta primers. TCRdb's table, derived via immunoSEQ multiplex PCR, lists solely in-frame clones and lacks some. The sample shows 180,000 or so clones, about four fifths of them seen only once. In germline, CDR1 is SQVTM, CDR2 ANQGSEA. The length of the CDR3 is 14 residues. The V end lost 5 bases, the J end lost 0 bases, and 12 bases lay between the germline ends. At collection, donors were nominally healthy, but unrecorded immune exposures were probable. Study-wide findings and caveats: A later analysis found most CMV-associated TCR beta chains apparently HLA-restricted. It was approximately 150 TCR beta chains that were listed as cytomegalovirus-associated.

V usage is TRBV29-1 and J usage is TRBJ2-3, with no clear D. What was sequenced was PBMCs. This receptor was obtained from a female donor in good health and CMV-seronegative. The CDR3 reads CSVSMTSSTDTQYF. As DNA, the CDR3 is TGCAGCGTTTCCATGACATCCAGCACAGATACGCAGTATTTT.